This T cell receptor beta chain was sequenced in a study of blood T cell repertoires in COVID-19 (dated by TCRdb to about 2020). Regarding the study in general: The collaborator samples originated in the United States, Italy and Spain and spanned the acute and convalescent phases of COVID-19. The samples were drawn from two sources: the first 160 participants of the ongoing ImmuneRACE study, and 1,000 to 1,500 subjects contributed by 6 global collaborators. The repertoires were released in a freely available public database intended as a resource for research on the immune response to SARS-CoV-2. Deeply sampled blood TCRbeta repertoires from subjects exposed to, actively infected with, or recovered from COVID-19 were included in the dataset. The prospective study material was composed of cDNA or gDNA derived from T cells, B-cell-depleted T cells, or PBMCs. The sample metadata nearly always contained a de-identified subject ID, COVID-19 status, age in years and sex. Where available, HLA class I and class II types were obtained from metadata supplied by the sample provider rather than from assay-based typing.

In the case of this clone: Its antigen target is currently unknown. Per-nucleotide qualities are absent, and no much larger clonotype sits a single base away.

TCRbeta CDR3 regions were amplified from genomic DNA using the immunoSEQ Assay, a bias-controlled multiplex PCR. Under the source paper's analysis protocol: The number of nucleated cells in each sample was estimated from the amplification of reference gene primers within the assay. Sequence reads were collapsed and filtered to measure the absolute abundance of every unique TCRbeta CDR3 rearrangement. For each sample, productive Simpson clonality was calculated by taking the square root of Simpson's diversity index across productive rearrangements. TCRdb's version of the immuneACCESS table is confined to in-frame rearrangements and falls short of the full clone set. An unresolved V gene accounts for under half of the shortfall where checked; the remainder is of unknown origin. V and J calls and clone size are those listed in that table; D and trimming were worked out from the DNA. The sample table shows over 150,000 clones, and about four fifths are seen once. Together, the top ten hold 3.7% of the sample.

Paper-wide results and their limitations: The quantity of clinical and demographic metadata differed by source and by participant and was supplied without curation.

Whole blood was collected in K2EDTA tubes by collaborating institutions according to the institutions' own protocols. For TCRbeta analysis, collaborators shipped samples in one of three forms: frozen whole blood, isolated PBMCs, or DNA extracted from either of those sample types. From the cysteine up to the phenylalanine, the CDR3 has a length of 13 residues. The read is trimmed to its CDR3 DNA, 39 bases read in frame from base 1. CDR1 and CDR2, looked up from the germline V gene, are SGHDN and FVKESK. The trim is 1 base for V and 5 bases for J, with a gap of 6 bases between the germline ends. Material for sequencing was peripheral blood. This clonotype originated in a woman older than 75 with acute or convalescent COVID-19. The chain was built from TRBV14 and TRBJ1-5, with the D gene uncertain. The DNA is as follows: TGTGCCAGCAGCCAAGGGGGAGATCAGCCCCAGCATTTT. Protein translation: CASSQGGDQPQHF.